Sequencing of this TCR beta chain was carried out in a study of T cells in Graves' hyperthyroidism and ophthalmopathy. Notes on the study in general: Also found in blood were most expanded thyroid clonotypes above 0.001.

This CDR3 has 12 residues. Germline CDR1 MNHNS, CDR2 SASEGT. V lost 7 bases and J lost 5, with 8 bases in between. This clonotype has a handful of counts. Antigen unknown. Over 18 months, lack of ophthalmopathy progression marked Graves' hyperthyroidism as stable. Hyperthyroidism, newly diagnosed and lasting under 2 months, affected patients aged 18 to 65. Thyroid ultrasound, orbital computed tomography, clinical symptoms, and serum thyroxine and TRAb underpinned diagnoses. Using RNA transcripts as the source, TCR beta CDR3 regions were amplified. First-round RT-PCR of the TCR CDR3 relied on the HTBI primer set. TCRdb re-analysed the multiplex PCR reads in MiXCR, keeping a single row per CDR3 protein. The table records hundreds of thousands of distinct CDR3 sequences, under 20% of them present only once.

The genes are TRBV6-1 and TRBJ2-2, with D unresolved. The TCR was taken from a woman in her twenties or thirties with Graves' hyperthyroidism. The sequenced material came from blood. The CDR3 coding sequence is TGTGCCAGCAAGGAAGGGACCGGGGAGCTGTTTTTT. Translated, it gives CASKEGTGELFF.